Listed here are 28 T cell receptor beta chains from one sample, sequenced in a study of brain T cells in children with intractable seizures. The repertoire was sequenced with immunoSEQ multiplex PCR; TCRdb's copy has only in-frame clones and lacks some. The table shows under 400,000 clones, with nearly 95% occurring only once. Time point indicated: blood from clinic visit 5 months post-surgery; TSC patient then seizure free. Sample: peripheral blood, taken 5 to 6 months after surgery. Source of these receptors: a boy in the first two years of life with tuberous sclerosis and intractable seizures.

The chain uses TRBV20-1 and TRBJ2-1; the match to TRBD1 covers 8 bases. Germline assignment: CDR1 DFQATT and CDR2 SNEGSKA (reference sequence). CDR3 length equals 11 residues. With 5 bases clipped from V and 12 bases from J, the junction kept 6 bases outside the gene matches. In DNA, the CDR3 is TGCAGTGCTTCGGACAGGGTGGGGCAGTTCTTC. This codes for CSASDRVGQFF.

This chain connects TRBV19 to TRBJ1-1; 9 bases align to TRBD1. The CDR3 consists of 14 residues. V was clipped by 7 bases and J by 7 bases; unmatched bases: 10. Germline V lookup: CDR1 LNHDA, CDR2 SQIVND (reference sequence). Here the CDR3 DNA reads TGTGCCAGTAAAGGGGTGACAGGGGGGGTTGAAGCTTTCTTT. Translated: CASKGVTGGVEAFF.

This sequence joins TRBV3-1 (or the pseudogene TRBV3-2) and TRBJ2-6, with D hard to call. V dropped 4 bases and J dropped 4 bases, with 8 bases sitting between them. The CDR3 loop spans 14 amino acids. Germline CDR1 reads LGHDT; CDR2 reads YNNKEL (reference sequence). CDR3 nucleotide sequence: TGTGCCAGCAGCCCTGCTCGGGGGGCCAACGTCCTGACTTTC. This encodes CASSPARGANVLTF.

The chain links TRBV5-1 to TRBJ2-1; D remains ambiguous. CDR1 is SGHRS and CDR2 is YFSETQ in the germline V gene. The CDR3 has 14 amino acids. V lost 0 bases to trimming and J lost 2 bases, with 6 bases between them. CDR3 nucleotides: TGCGCCAGCAGCTTGGACCGTACCTACAATGAGCAGTTCTTC. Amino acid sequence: CASSLDRTYNEQFF.

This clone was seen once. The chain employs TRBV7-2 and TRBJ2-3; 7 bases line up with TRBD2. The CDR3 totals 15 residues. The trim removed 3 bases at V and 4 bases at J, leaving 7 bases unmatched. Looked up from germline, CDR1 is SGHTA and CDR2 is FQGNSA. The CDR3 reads CASSLAGVDPDTQYF. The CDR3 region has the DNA TGTGCCAGCAGCTTGGCGGGGGTCGATCCAGATACGCAGTATTTT.

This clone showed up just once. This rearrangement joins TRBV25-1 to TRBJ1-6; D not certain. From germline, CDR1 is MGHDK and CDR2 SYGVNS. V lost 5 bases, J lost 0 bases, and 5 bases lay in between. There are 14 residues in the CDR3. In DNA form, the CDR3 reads TGTGCCAGCAGTCATAACTCCTATAATTCACCCCTCCACTTT. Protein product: CASSHNSYNSPLHF. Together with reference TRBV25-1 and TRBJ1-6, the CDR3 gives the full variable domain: EADIYQTPRYLVIGTGKKITLECSQTMGHDKMYWYQQDPGMELHLIHYSYGVNSTEKGDLSSESTVSRIRTEHFPLTLESARPSHTSQYLCASSHNSYNSPLHFGNGTRLTVT.

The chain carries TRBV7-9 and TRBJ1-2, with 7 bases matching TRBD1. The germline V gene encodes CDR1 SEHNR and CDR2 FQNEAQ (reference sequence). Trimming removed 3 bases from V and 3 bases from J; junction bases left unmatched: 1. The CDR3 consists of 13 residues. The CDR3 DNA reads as TGTGCCAGCAGCTTTCAGGGGGACTATGGCTACACCTTC. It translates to CASSFQGDYGYTF. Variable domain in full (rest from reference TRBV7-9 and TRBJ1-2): DTGVSQNPRHKITKRGQNVTFRCDPISEHNRLYWYRQTLGQGPEFLTYFQNEAQLEKSRLLSDRFSAERPKGSFSTLEIQRTEQGDSAMYLCASSFQGDYGYTFGSGTRLTVV.

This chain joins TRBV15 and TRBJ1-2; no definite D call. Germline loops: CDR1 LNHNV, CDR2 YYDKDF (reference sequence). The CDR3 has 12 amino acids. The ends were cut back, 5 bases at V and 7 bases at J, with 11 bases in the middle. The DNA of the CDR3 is TGTGCCACCAGCTCCCAGATATCTGGCTACACCTTC. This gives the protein CATSSQISGYTF.

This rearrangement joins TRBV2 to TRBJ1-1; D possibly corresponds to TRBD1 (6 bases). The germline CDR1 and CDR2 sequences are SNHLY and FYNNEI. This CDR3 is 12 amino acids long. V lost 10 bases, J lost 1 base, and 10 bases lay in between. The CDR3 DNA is TGTGCCACCCCGGACAGGAACACTGAAGCTTTCTTT. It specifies CATPDRNTEAFF.

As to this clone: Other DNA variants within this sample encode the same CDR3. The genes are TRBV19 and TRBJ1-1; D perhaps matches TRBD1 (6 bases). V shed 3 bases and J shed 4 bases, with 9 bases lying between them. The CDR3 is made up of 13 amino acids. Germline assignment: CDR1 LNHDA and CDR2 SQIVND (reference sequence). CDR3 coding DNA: TGTGCCAGTAGTATCCAGGGGATCACTGAAGCTTTCTTT. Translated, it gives CASSIQGITEAFF.

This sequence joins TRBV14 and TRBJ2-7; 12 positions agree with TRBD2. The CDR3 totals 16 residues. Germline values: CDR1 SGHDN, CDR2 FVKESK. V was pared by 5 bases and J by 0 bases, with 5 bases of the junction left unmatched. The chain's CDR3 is CASSKRTSGASYEQYF. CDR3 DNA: TGTGCCAGCAGCAAAAGGACTAGCGGGGCCTCCTACGAGCAGTACTTC.

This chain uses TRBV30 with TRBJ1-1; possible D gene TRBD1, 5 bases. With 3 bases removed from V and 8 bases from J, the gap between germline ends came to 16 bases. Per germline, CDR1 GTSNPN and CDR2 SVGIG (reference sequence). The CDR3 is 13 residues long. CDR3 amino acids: CAWRAWGGSEAFF. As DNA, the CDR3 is TGTGCCTGGAGAGCATGGGGGGGGAGCGAAGCTTTCTTT.

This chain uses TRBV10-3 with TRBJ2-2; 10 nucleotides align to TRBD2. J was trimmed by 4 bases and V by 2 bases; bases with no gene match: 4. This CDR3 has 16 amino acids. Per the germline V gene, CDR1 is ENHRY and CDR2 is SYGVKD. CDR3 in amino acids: CAISEPGLAFTGELFF. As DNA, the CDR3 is TGTGCCATCAGTGAGCCGGGACTAGCGTTCACCGGGGAGCTGTTTTTT.

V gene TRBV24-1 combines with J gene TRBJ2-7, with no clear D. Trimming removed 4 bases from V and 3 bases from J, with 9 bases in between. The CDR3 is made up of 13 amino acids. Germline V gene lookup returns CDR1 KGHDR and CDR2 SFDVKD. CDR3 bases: TGTGCCACCAGTGACAGGCTTCTCTACGAGCAGTACTTC. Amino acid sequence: CATSDRLLYEQYF.

CDR3 sequence reads: CASSLGLAGDTQYF. CDR3 nucleotides: TGTGCCAGTAGTCTCGGACTAGCTGGAGATACGCAGTATTTT. The rearrangement joins TRBV19 to TRBJ2-3; TRBD2 aligns across 8 bases. The trim removed 5 bases at V and 5 bases at J, leaving 6 bases unmatched. This CDR3 has 14 residues. Germline lookup yields CDR1 LNHDA and CDR2 SQIVND (reference sequence).

The CDR3 DNA reads as TGTGCTAGTGGTTTGGGGAGTGGACTAGCCGAACAAGAGACCCAGTACTTC. Protein sequence: CASGLGSGLAEQETQYF. The chain combines TRBV12-5 with TRBJ2-5; 8 bases align to TRBD2. The V and J ends lost 1 base and 2 bases, in that order; junction bases with no gene match: 9. Germline V gene data show CDR1 as LGHNT and CDR2 as FRNRAP. This CDR3 has 17 residues.

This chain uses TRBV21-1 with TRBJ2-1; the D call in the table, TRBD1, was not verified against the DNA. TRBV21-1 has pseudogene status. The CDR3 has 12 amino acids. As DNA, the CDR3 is TGTGCCAGCAGCAAAGAGTGGGCTGAGCAGTTCTTC. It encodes CASSKEWAEQFF.

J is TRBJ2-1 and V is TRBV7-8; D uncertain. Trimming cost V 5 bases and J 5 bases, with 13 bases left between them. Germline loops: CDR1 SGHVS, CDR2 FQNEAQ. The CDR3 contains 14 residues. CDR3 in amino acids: CASSQVTRNNEQFF. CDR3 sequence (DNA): TGTGCCAGCAGCCAAGTTACTCGGAACAATGAGCAGTTCTTC. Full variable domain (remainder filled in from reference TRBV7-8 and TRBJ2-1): GAGVSQSPRYKVAKRGQDVALRCDPISGHVSLFWYQQALGQGPEFLTYFQNEAQLDKSGLPSDRFFAERPEGSVSTLKIQRTQQEDSAVYLCASSQVTRNNEQFFGPGTRLTVL.

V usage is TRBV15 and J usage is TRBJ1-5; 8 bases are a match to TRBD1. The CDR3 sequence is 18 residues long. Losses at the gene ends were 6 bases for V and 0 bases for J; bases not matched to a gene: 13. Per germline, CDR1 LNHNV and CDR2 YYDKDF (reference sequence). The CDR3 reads CATSPGQARDYSNQPQHF. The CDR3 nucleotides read TGTGCCACCAGTCCGGGACAGGCACGCGACTATAGCAATCAGCCCCAGCATTTT.

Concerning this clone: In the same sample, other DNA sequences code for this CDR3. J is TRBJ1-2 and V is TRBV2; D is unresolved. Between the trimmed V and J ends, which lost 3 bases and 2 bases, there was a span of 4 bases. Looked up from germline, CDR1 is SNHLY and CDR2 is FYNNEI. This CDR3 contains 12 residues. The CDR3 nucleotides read TGTGCCAGCAGTGAGCAGAACTATGGCTACACCTTC. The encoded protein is CASSEQNYGYTF.

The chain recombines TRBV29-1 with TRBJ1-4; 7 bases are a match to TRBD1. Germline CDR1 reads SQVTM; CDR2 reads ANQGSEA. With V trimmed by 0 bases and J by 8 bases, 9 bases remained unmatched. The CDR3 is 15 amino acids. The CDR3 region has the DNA TGCAGCGTTGAAGAGGGTGCAGGGGGAAGCGAAAAACTGTTTTTT. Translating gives CSVEEGAGGSEKLFF.

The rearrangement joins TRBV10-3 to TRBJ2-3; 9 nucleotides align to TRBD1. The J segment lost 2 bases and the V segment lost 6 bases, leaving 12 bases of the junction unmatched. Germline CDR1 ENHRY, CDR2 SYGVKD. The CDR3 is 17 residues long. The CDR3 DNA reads TGTGCCATCAGGGGGACACAGGGGGCGTCGTTCACAGATACGCAGTATTTT. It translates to CAIRGTQGASFTDTQYF.

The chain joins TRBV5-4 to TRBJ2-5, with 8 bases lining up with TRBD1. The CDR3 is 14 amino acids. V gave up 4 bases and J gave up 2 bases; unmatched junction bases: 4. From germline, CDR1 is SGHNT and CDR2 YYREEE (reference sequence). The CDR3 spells CASSPGQVQETQYF. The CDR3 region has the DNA TGTGCCAGCAGCCCGGGACAGGTACAAGAGACCCAGTACTTC.

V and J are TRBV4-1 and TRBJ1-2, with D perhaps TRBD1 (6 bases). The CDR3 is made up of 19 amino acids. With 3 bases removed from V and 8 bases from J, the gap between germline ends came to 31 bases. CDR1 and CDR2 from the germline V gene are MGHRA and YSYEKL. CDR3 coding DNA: TGCGCCAGCAGCCATCCTGGATTCGGGAACAGGGAAAAAAGGGTAGGCTACACCTTC. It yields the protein CASSHPGFGNREKRVGYTF.

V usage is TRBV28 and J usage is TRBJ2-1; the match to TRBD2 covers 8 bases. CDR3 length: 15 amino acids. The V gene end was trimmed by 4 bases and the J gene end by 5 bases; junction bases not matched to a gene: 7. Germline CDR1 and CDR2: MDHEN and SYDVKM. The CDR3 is CASSSSGRGNNEQFF. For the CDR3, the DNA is TGTGCCAGCAGTTCGAGCGGGAGAGGCAACAATGAGCAGTTCTTC. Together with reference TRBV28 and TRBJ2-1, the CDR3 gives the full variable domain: DVKVTQSSRYLVKRTGEKVFLECVQDMDHENMFWYRQDPGLGLRLIYFSYDVKMKEKGDIPEGYSVSREKKERFSLILESASTNQTSMYLCASSSSGRGNNEQFFGPGTRLTVL.

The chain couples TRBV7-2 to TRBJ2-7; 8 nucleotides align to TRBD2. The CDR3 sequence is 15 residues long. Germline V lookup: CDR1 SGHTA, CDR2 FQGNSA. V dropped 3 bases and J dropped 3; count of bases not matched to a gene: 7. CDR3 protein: CASSLTSGGFYEQYF. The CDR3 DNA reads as TGTGCCAGCAGCTTGACAAGCGGGGGATTCTACGAGCAGTACTTC.

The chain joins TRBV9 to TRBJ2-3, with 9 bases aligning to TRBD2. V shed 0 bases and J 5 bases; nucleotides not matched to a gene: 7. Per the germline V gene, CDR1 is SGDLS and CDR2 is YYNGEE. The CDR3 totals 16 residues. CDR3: CASSVEASGKIDTQYF. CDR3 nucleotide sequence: TGTGCCAGCAGCGTAGAGGCTAGCGGGAAAATAGATACGCAGTATTTT.

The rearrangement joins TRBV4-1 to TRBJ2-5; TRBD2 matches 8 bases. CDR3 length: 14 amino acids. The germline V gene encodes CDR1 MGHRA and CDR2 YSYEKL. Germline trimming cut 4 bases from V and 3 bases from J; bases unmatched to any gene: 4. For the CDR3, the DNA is TGCGCCAGCAGCCGCGGTAGCGGGGAAGAGACCCAGTACTTC. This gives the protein CASSRGSGEETQYF.